This T cell receptor (beta chain) is from a study of pediatric ulcerative colitis. CDR3 length: 16 amino acids. Trimming removed 5 bases from V and 1 base from J, with 18 bases in between. Germline lookup yields CDR1 SGHNT and CDR2 YYREEE (reference sequence). Method: immunoSEQ multiplex PCR; TCRdb's copy keeps in-frame clones and lacks some. The data contain 65,000 or so clones, 86% of them singletons. The sequence derives from a boy aged 5-17 years with severe ulcerative colitis. This rearrangement joins TRBV5-4 to TRBJ1-1, with a possible D match to TRBD1 (6 bases). The sequenced sample was blood. The CDR3 protein is CASSLDSGTRNTEAFF. In DNA form, the CDR3 reads TGTGCCAGCAGTCTCGATTCCGGGACAAGGAACACTGAAGCTTTCTTT.